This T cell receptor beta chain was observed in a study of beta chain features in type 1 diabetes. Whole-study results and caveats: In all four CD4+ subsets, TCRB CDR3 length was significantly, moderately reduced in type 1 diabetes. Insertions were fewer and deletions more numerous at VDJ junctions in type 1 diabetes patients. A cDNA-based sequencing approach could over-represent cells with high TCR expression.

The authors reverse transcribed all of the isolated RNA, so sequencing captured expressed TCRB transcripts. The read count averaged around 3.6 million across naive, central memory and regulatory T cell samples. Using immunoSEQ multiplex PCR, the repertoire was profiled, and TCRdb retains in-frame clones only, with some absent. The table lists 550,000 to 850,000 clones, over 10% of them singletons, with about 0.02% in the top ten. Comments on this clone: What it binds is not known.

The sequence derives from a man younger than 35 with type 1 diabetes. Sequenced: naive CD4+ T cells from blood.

The CDR3 coding sequence is TGTGCCAGCAGTTTATCGCAGGGCGCTCTAGGGCAGTACTTC. Its translation: CASSLSQGALGQYF. The chain links TRBV27 to TRBJ2-7, with a tentative D call TRBD1 (5 bases). V dropped 0 bases and J dropped 9 bases, with 15 bases sitting between them. The germline gives CDR1 MNHEY, CDR2 SMNVEV (reference sequence). This CDR3 has 14 residues.